These 28 T cell receptor beta chains share one sample of origin, sequenced in a study of T-cell reconstitution after alpha-beta-depleted transplantation in children. Researchers prepared the TCRbeta library using unique molecular identifiers, the study reports. TCRdb re-derived calls from the PCR reads in MiXCR, one entry per CDR3 protein. The table records about 580,000 distinct CDR3 sequences, 20% to 25% of them present only once. This specimen consisted of PBMCs, mostly from graft donor cells, obtained 360 days after TCRalphabeta/CD19-depleted stem cell transplant. These receptors were collected from a boy younger than two who had a stem cell transplant for acute myeloid leukemia, so the T cells may come from the graft donor.

This clonotype was detected only a few times. V gene TRBV20-1 combines with J gene TRBJ2-7, with 8 bases aligning to TRBD2. Germline values: CDR1 DFQATT, CDR2 SNEGSKA (reference sequence). The CDR3 totals 16 residues. The J segment lost 2 bases and the V segment lost 3 bases, leaving 12 bases of the junction unmatched. The CDR3 is CSASGGITSGPYEQYF. The CDR3 DNA is TGCAGTGCTAGCGGGGGGATTACTAGCGGTCCCTACGAGCAGTACTTC.

V and J are TRBV5-1 and TRBJ2-3; a possible D gene is TRBD1 (6 bases). Germline CDR1 and CDR2: SGHRS and YFSETQ. This CDR3 spans 15 amino acids. V was cut by 2 bases and J by 4 bases, with 14 bases left in between. This chain's CDR3 is CASSFPGALADTQYF. Written as DNA, the CDR3 is TGCGCCAGCAGCTTTCCAGGGGCACTGGCAGATACGCAGTATTTT. Combining the CDR3 with reference TRBV5-1 and TRBJ2-3 gives the whole variable domain KAGVTQTPRYLIKTRGQQVTLSCSPISGHRSVSWYQQTPGQGLQFLFEYFSETQRNKGNFPGRFSGRQFSNSRSEMNVSTLELGDSALYLCASSFPGALADTQYFGPGTRLTVL.

This clonotype turned up a few times. Here the CDR3 DNA reads TGCAGTGCTAGAGGGGGGCCCCTCTACAATGAGCAGTTCTTC. It is translated as CSARGGPLYNEQFF. This chain connects TRBV20-1 to TRBJ2-1, with a tentative D call TRBD1 (6 bases). This CDR3 has 14 amino acids. Trimming removed 1 base at V and 3 bases at J, with 10 bases between. Germline V lookup: CDR1 DFQATT, CDR2 SNEGSKA (reference sequence).

This clonotype was recorded many times. The chain has TRBV12-3 or TRBV12-4 and TRBJ1-5; no clear D gene. The CDR3 contains 15 residues. V was shortened by 7 bases and J by 4 bases, with 17 bases between the two germline ends. The CDR3 DNA reads TGTGCCAGCACACCTGACACCGCCGCGAATCAGCCCCAGCATTTT. Translating gives CASTPDTAANQPQHF.

V is TRBV25-1 and J is TRBJ2-7; the D gene is possibly TRBD2 (7 bases). CDR3 length: 13 amino acids. The germline V gene has CDR1 MGHDK and CDR2 SYGVNS. With 3 bases removed from V and 6 bases from J, the gap between germline ends came to 12 bases. In DNA, the CDR3 is TGTGCCAGCAGTGAGGGGGGGACAATCGAGCAGTACTTC. This codes for CASSEGGTIEQYF.

The J gene is TRBJ2-1, the V gene TRBV9; perhaps D is TRBD1 or TRBD2 (5 bases each). From germline, CDR1 is SGDLS and CDR2 YYNGEE. The V end lost 3 bases, the J end lost 4 bases, and 14 bases lay between the germline ends. The CDR3 contains 15 residues. CDR3 region: CASSADGTEYNEQFF. In DNA form, the CDR3 reads TGTGCCAGCAGCGCGGACGGGACGGAATACAATGAGCAGTTCTTC.

The genes are TRBV28 and TRBJ2-7; TRBD2 is a possible D gene (5 bases). This CDR3 is 15 amino acids long. V was shortened by 3 bases and J by 3 bases, with 15 bases between the two germline ends. Per the germline V gene, CDR1 is MDHEN and CDR2 is SYDVKM. CDR3 region: CASSFRLGSDYEQYV. The DNA for the CDR3 is TGTGCCAGCAGTTTCAGATTGGGTAGCGACTACGAGCAGTACGTC.

CDR3 sequence reads: CARRHRTQTNTGELFF. CDR3 DNA: TGTGCCAGAAGGCACCGGACACAAACGAACACCGGGGAGCTGTTTTTT. The chain links TRBV24-1 to TRBJ2-2, with D tentatively TRBD1 (5 bases). Germline V CDR1 and CDR2: KGHDR, SFDVKD. The CDR3 consists of 16 residues. V shed 11 bases and J shed 0 bases, with 18 bases lying between them.

This clonotype has a count of ten or more. This chain joins TRBV12-3 or TRBV12-4 and TRBJ2-7; D is perhaps TRBD2 (6 bases). The length of the CDR3 is 13 residues. The V and J ends lost 5 bases and 3 bases respectively, with 11 bases between them. The CDR3 protein is CASSPGLDYEQYF. The CDR3 nucleotides read TGTGCCAGCAGTCCGGGACTTGACTACGAGCAGTACTTC.

V usage is TRBV20-1 and J usage is TRBJ1-1; 8 bases align to TRBD1. Trimming removed 7 bases from V and 2 bases from J; junction bases left unmatched: 12. The CDR3 consists of 15 residues. In germline, CDR1 is DFQATT, CDR2 SNEGSKA (reference sequence). CDR3 DNA: TGCAGTGGCATCGAGGCAGGGGGCTTTAACACTGAAGCTTTCTTT. Protein: CSGIEAGGFNTEAFF.

The chain has TRBV6-1 and TRBJ2-7, with TRBD1 matching over 8 bases. Germline V gene data show CDR1 as MNHNS and CDR2 as SASEGT. Trimming took 1 base from V and 6 from J; bases not matched to a gene: 8. There are 15 residues in the CDR3. The chain's CDR3 is CASSEDRQGFREQYF. CDR3 DNA: TGTGCCAGCAGTGAAGATCGACAGGGGTTCCGCGAGCAGTACTTC.

This clonotype has a handful of counts. The chain employs TRBV29-1 and TRBJ1-2; TRBD1 aligns across 7 bases. V trimming: 0 bases; J trimming: 5 bases; junction bases outside the gene matches: 9. Per germline, CDR1 SQVTM and CDR2 ANQGSEA. This CDR3 has 15 amino acids. CDR3 nucleotide sequence: TGCAGCGTTGAAGACCCACAGGGGCACCTTTATGGCTACACCTTC. Its protein product is CSVEDPQGHLYGYTF.

This clonotype was picked up a small number of times. CDR3 in DNA: TGTGCCATCAGTGGTTGGGAGGCGTACGAGCAGTACTTC. Its protein product is CAISGWEAYEQYF. The rearrangement joins TRBV10-3 to TRBJ2-7; D is perhaps TRBD2 (6 bases). V lost 4 bases and J 4 bases, leaving 11 bases between the germline ends. The CDR3 totals 13 residues. The germline V gene has CDR1 ENHRY and CDR2 SYGVKD.

This clonotype was observed at least ten times. J is TRBJ1-1 and V is TRBV9; possible D gene TRBD1, 5 bases. The V gene's germline CDR1 is SGDLS and CDR2 YYNGEE. This CDR3 is built from 15 residues. V gave up 0 bases and J gave up 4 bases, with 13 bases separating them. CDR3 sequence (DNA): TGTGCCAGCAGCGTAGCAGTGGGCAGGGCCACTGAAGCTTTCTTT. This encodes CASSVAVGRATEAFF.

The V call is TRBV20-1, the J call TRBJ2-2, with a possible D match to TRBD1 (5 bases). The CDR3 contains 15 residues. Germline loops: CDR1 DFQATT, CDR2 SNEGSKA (reference sequence). V shed 2 bases and J shed 0 bases, with 10 bases lying between them. CDR3 bases: TGCAGTGCTAGACCACAGGCCGCGAACACCGGGGAGCTGTTTTTT. Translated: CSARPQAANTGELFF.

In this sample, this clonotype turned up a few times. This chain connects TRBV25-1 to TRBJ2-1; D is unclear. Looked up from germline, CDR1 is MGHDK and CDR2 is SYGVNS. CDR3 size: 16 residues. V lost 0 bases and J lost 0, with 9 bases in between. In DNA form, the CDR3 reads TGTGCCAGCAGTGAATATAGACTGGTCTCCTACAATGAGCAGTTCTTC. Amino acids: CASSEYRLVSYNEQFF.

This clonotype was recorded many times. The chain employs TRBV11-1 and TRBJ2-2; 7 bases fit TRBD1. Unmatched junction bases numbered 16, after V lost 5 bases and J lost 1 base. Germline values: CDR1 SGHAT, CDR2 FQDESV (reference sequence). The CDR3 has 19 residues. CDR3 residues: CASSHELEIGQENTGELFF. Here the CDR3 DNA reads TGTGCCAGCAGCCACGAGCTAGAAATTGGACAGGAGAACACCGGGGAGCTGTTTTTT.

V and J are TRBV2 and TRBJ2-1; 9 bases align to TRBD2. V lost 3 bases to trimming and J lost 3 bases; unmatched junction nucleotides: 9. CDR3 size: 17 residues. Germline V gives CDR1 SNHLY, CDR2 FYNNEI. CDR3 protein: CASSDSGGPSYYNEQFF. The CDR3 DNA reads as TGTGCCAGCAGTGATAGCGGGGGCCCCTCTTACTACAATGAGCAGTTCTTC.

There are many counts of this clonotype. The chain employs TRBV6-6 and TRBJ1-1, with a possible D match to TRBD1 (6 bases). Trimming took 6 bases from V and 0 from J, leaving 11 bases between them. CDR1 and CDR2 from the germline V gene are MNHNY and SVGAGI (reference sequence). This CDR3 comprises 14 residues. CDR3 sequence (DNA): TGTGCCAGCAGGCGACAGGTCCTGAACACTGAAGCTTTCTTT. Translating it yields CASRRQVLNTEAFF.

Ten or more counts support this clonotype. This chain links TRBV5-1 with TRBJ2-1; TRBD1 aligns across 8 bases. The CDR3 has 15 residues. Germline-derived CDR1 and CDR2 are SGHRS and YFSETQ. V was pared by 1 base and J by 5 bases, with 5 bases of the junction left unmatched. DNA of the CDR3: TGCGCCAGCAGCTTGATCAGGGGGCCGGACAATGAGCAGTTCTTC. Protein sequence: CASSLIRGPDNEQFF.

This clonotype has just a few counts. The rearrangement links TRBV12-3 or TRBV12-4 to TRBJ2-1, with D perhaps TRBD1 or TRBD2 (6 bases each). The CDR3 spans 16 residues. Deletions cut 3 bases from V and 4 bases from J, with 16 bases between. CDR3 protein: CASSFPRGGGYNEQFF. Written as DNA, the CDR3 is TGTGCCAGCAGTTTCCCCAGGGGTGGGGGGTACAATGAGCAGTTCTTC.

This clonotype has only a few counts. The V call is TRBV5-4, the J call TRBJ1-1, with D unclear. The CDR3 extends over 14 amino acids. Germline V lookup: CDR1 SGHNT, CDR2 YYREEE (reference sequence). Trimming stripped 0 bases from V and 6 bases from J, with 12 bases between. CDR3 in amino acids: CASSLVRVNAEAFF. The CDR3 DNA reads TGTGCCAGCAGCTTGGTCCGGGTAAACGCTGAAGCTTTCTTT.

This clonotype has a handful of counts. The chain recombines TRBV4-1 with TRBJ1-1, with D perhaps TRBD1 (6 bases). Germline CDR1 is MGHRA and CDR2 is YSYEKL. V shed 1 base and J shed 6 bases, with 15 bases lying between them. The CDR3 loop spans 15 amino acids. The CDR3 bases are TGCGCCAGCAGCCAAGCTTGGACAGTACTTCCTGAAGCTTTCTTT. Its protein is CASSQAWTVLPEAFF.

The rearrangement uses TRBV5-1 and TRBJ1-2; D is undetermined. The length of the CDR3 is 13 residues. Looked up from germline, CDR1 is SGHRS and CDR2 is YFSETQ. V dropped 1 base and J dropped 4 bases, with 8 bases sitting between them. CDR3 protein: CASSLKVPYGYTF. DNA for the CDR3: TGCGCCAGCAGCTTGAAAGTCCCCTATGGCTACACCTTC.

The chain carries TRBV9 and TRBJ2-3; D is uncertain. Germline CDR1 and CDR2: SGDLS and YYNGEE. CDR3 length equals 14 residues. Between the trimmed V and J ends, which lost 3 bases and 6 bases, there was a span of 14 bases. CDR3: CASSAAGRRDTQYF. Here the CDR3 DNA reads TGTGCCAGCAGCGCAGCCGGCCGTCGCGATACGCAGTATTTT.

The gene calls are TRBV24-1 and TRBJ2-7; TRBD1 might be the D (5 bases). Trimming took 4 bases from V and 0 from J, leaving 9 bases between them. The germline CDR1 and CDR2 sequences are KGHDR and SFDVKD. The CDR3 has 14 residues. Here the CDR3 reads CATSERQSSYEQYF. The CDR3 bases are TGTGCCACCAGTGAGCGACAGAGCTCCTACGAGCAGTACTTC.

This chain links TRBV20-1 with TRBJ2-3; 11 nucleotides align to TRBD1. The CDR3 length is 19 residues. Trimming at V came to 1 base and at J to 2 bases, leaving 14 bases not matched to a gene. CDR1 and CDR2 from the germline V gene are DFQATT and SNEGSKA (reference sequence). The CDR3 is CSARATLGQGGAYTDTQYF. The DNA of the CDR3 is TGCAGTGCTAGAGCCACCTTGGGACAGGGGGGAGCATACACAGATACGCAGTATTTT.

This clonotype was picked up a small number of times. The J gene is TRBJ1-5, the V gene TRBV7-7; no reliable D call. Trimming left V 8 bases short and J 4 bases short, with 18 bases between. The germline V gene encodes CDR1 SSHAT and CDR2 FNYEAQ (reference sequence). The CDR3 has 15 amino acids. This chain's CDR3 is CASSRDGQYNQPQHF. Here the CDR3 DNA reads TGTGCCAGCTCCCGTGACGGGCAGTATAATCAGCCCCAGCATTTT.